A single sample is the source of the 26 T cell receptor beta chains below, sequenced in a study of T cell responses to AZD1222 COVID-19 vaccine. TCRdb's copy holds only in-frame clones and misses some; the assay was immunoSEQ multiplex PCR. This sample has some 90,000 clones; 89% occur once, and the top ten carry 2.4%. Sequences were derived from peripheral blood, sampled on day 0 of AZD1222 vaccination. Receptors originate from an adult in good health.

V is TRBV7-6 and J is TRBJ2-5; TRBD1 matches 7 bases. Germline V gives CDR1 SGHVS, CDR2 FNYEAQ. With 5 bases clipped from V and 5 bases from J, the junction kept 5 bases outside the gene matches. The CDR3 spans 13 residues. The CDR3 coding sequence is TGTGCCAGCAGCCCCGAGGGGGCGGAGACCCAGTACTTC. It encodes CASSPEGAETQYF.

V gene TRBV3-1 (or the pseudogene TRBV3-2) combines with J gene TRBJ2-3; D is perhaps TRBD2 (5 bases). The CDR3 has 15 residues. Germline CDR1 LGHDT, CDR2 YNNKEL (reference sequence). Trimming removed 0 bases at V and 0 bases at J, with 7 bases between. In DNA form, the CDR3 reads TGTGCCAGCAGCCAAGATCCGGGGAGCACAGATACGCAGTATTTT. Translation gives CASSQDPGSTDTQYF.

This chain joins TRBV6-6 and TRBJ2-1, with a weak D call TRBD2 (5 bases). CDR1 is MNHNY and CDR2 is SVGAGI in the germline V gene (reference sequence). The ends were cut back, 5 bases at V and 0 bases at J, with 11 bases in the middle. The CDR3 contains 15 residues. The CDR3 bases are TGTGCCAGCAGTAACCGGGGTAGCTCCTACAATGAGCAGTTCTTC. It codes for CASSNRGSSYNEQFF.

This chain connects TRBV14 to TRBJ2-5; 9 bases line up with TRBD2. CDR1 is SGHDN, CDR2 FVKESK, per germline. The CDR3 sequence is 13 residues long. J lost 4 bases, V lost 3 bases, and 0 bases had no gene match. CDR3: CASSQGLAETQYF. The CDR3 DNA is TGTGCCAGCAGCCAGGGACTAGCAGAGACCCAGTACTTC.

This clone appeared a single time. The V call is TRBV6-6, the J call TRBJ2-5, with a weak D call TRBD1 (6 bases). Germline CDR1 reads MNHNY; CDR2 reads SVGAGI (reference sequence). The CDR3 runs to 14 residues. Trimming removed 7 bases at V and 4 bases at J, with 16 bases between. DNA for the CDR3: TGTGCCAGCAAGGGTTTGGGGGCCGGAGAGACCCAGTACTTC. Translated, it gives CASKGLGAGETQYF.

This chain uses TRBV5-4 with TRBJ1-1; TRBD1 matches at 11 bases. The CDR3 covers 16 residues. Germline-derived CDR1 and CDR2 are SGHNT and YYREEE (reference sequence). V trimming: 4 bases; J trimming: 1 base; junction bases outside the gene matches: 6. CDR3 in amino acids: CASSQDRGHENTEAFF. The CDR3, as DNA: TGTGCCAGCAGCCAGGACAGGGGGCACGAGAACACTGAAGCTTTCTTT.

This clone was seen just once. V usage is TRBV18 and J usage is TRBJ1-2; 7 positions match TRBD1. V shed 4 bases and J 0 bases; nucleotides not matched to a gene: 8. The CDR3 is 16 amino acids. Germline values: CDR1 KGHSH, CDR2 LQKENI. CDR3 sequence reads: CASSQSQGTANYGYTF. For the CDR3, the DNA is TGTGCCAGCTCACAGTCACAGGGGACAGCTAACTATGGCTACACCTTC.

This clone was seen a single time. CDR3 DNA: TGTGCCAGCAGCTTAGGACCAGACGGAAACACTGAAGCTTTCTTT. Amino acids: CASSLGPDGNTEAFF. The chain employs TRBV7-2 and TRBJ1-1; no reliable D call. Germline CDR1 is SGHTA and CDR2 is FQGNSA. The CDR3 runs 15 residues. V shed 1 base and J shed 2 bases, with 11 bases lying between them.

The rearrangement joins TRBV11-2 to TRBJ2-1; D not resolved. Looked up from germline, CDR1 is SGHAT and CDR2 is FQNNGV. V was shortened by 5 bases and J by 2 bases, with 1 base between the two germline ends. The CDR3 is 11 amino acids. The CDR3 DNA sequence: TGTGCCAGCAGCCCCTACAATGAGCAGTTCTTC. It translates to CASSPYNEQFF.

This chain uses TRBV5-5 with TRBJ2-7, with TRBD2 matching over 11 bases. Trimming removed 6 bases from V and 7 bases from J; junction bases left unmatched: 15. This CDR3 has 16 amino acids. The germline CDR1 and CDR2 sequences are SGHKS and YYEKEE (reference sequence). The CDR3 reads CASTLTITSGSGEQYF. The CDR3 DNA sequence: TGTGCCAGCACCCTAACAATCACTAGCGGGAGCGGGGAGCAGTACTTC.

The chain couples TRBV5-1 to TRBJ1-2; D possibly corresponds to TRBD1 (6 bases). CDR3 length equals 14 residues. V lost 2 bases to trimming and J lost 7 bases, with 15 bases between them. Germline V lookup: CDR1 SGHRS, CDR2 YFSETQ. The DNA for the CDR3 is TGCGCCAGCAGCTTCGGTTTGGGGGCAGGTGGCTACACCTTC. Its translation is CASSFGLGAGGYTF.

This clone has a single count. The rearrangement uses TRBV11-2 and TRBJ1-1; maybe TRBD1 (5 bases). The CDR3 consists of 15 residues. V shed 8 bases and J shed 1 base, with 17 bases lying between them. The germline V gene encodes CDR1 SGHAT and CDR2 FQNNGV. The DNA of the CDR3 is TGTGCCAGCCGATGGGCAGACAGATCGAACACTGAAGCTTTCTTT. Residues: CASRWADRSNTEAFF.

CDR3: CASSPSTLHRLDGYTF. The CDR3 DNA follows: TGTGCCAGCAGTCCAAGCACCCTCCACCGACTAGATGGCTACACCTTC. This chain connects TRBV27 to TRBJ1-2; D gene uncertain. CDR1 and CDR2 (germline): MNHEY, SMNVEV (reference sequence). Trimming pared 5 bases from V and 6 bases from J, leaving 22 bases between. The CDR3 is 16 residues long.

The rearrangement links TRBV7-8 to TRBJ2-2; 9 bases fit TRBD2. Germline lookup yields CDR1 SGHVS and CDR2 FQNEAQ. This CDR3 has 16 residues. V lost 7 bases to trimming and J lost 3 bases; unmatched junction nucleotides: 9. The CDR3 reads CASIGGGAQHTGELFF. CDR3 DNA: TGTGCCAGCATTGGCGGGGGGGCTCAACACACCGGGGAGCTGTTTTTT.

The gene calls are TRBV5-1 and TRBJ1-1; D perhaps matches TRBD1 (6 bases). The CDR3 has 15 residues. Germline V gene data show CDR1 as SGHRS and CDR2 as YFSETQ. Trimming stripped 1 base from V and 1 base from J, with 11 bases between. CDR3 region: CASSLTGSPNTEAFF. The CDR3 nucleotides read TGCGCCAGCAGCTTGACAGGGTCCCCGAACACTGAAGCTTTCTTT.

This chain connects TRBV5-1 to TRBJ1-1; weak D call: TRBD1 (6 bases). CDR3 size: 14 residues. V was cut by 2 bases and J by 5 bases, with 13 bases left in between. In germline, CDR1 is SGHRS, CDR2 YFSETQ. The CDR3 reads CASSLTGIRTEAFF. In DNA form, the CDR3 reads TGCGCCAGCAGCTTAACAGGGATAAGGACTGAAGCTTTCTTT.

V and J are TRBV6-2 or TRBV6-3 and TRBJ2-7, with TRBD2 matching 9 bases. CDR1 is MNHEY and CDR2 is SVGEGT in the germline V gene. The CDR3 extends over 15 amino acids. Trimming cost V 3 bases and J 6 bases; bases outside gene matches: 9. The CDR3 loop is CASSYTGTSPREQYF. The CDR3 DNA is TGTGCCAGCAGTTATACCGGGACTAGCCCCCGCGAGCAGTACTTC.

This chain's CDR3 is CASSTPGQGSEKLFF. The CDR3 coding sequence is TGTGCCAGCAGCACGCCGGGACAGGGGTCCGAAAAACTGTTTTTT. The V and J genes are TRBV5-5 and TRBJ1-4; 10 nucleotides align to TRBD1. The germline gives CDR1 SGHKS, CDR2 YYEKEE (reference sequence). The V segment lost 4 bases and the J segment 8 bases; nucleotides outside the gene matches: 8. The CDR3 totals 15 residues.

This sequence joins TRBV23-1 and TRBJ2-7; D is ambiguous. TRBV23-1 is assigned to the ORF class and has an uncertain function. V was pared by 1 base and J by 0 bases, with 10 bases between. The CDR3 runs 15 residues. CDR3 region: CASSQLSESSYEQYF. The CDR3 DNA follows: TGCGCCAGCAGTCAATTGTCGGAGAGCTCCTACGAGCAGTACTTC.

The CDR3 loop reads CASGQASSGNTIYF. CDR3 nucleotides: TGTGCCAGCGGACAGGCCAGCTCTGGAAACACCATATATTTT. The chain carries TRBV2 and TRBJ1-3; 7 nucleotides line up with TRBD1. V was pared by 8 bases and J by 0 bases, with 4 bases of the junction left unmatched. The CDR3 runs 14 residues. Germline CDR1 is SNHLY and CDR2 is FYNNEI.

DNA for the CDR3: TGTGCCAGCAGCACACTAACTCAGATCAGCACAGATACGCAGTATTTT. It translates to CASSTLTQISTDTQYF. The rearrangement joins TRBV7-2 to TRBJ2-3; no reliable D call. Germline V gene lookup returns CDR1 SGHTA and CDR2 FQGNSA. This CDR3 has 16 amino acids. Deletions cut 5 bases from V and 0 bases from J, with 15 bases between.

This sequence joins TRBV4-2 and TRBJ1-2, with TRBD1 as a possible D gene (6 bases). V lost 1 base and J lost 5, with 14 bases in between. The CDR3 length is 15 residues. CDR1 LGHNA and CDR2 YNFKEQ come from the germline V gene. CDR3 residues: CASSQGFTGTYGYTF. DNA for the CDR3: TGTGCCAGCAGCCAAGGGTTCACAGGGACTTATGGCTACACCTTC.

The chain recombines TRBV29-1 with TRBJ2-5; D is ambiguous. The CDR3 runs to 13 residues. Trimming removed 3 bases at V and 5 bases at J, with 13 bases between. Germline assignment: CDR1 SQVTM and CDR2 ANQGSEA. The CDR3 region is CSVDHPARETQYF. CDR3 DNA sequence: TGCAGCGTTGACCACCCGGCTCGGGAGACCCAGTACTTC. The full variable domain, in which reference TRBV29-1 and TRBJ2-5 provide the parts outside the CDR3, is SAVISQKPSRDICQRGTSLTIQCQVDSQVTMMFWYRQQPGQSLTLIATANQGSEATYESGFVIDKFPISRPNLTFSTLTVSNMSPEDSSIYLCSVDHPARETQYFGPGTRLLVL.

The CDR3, as DNA: TGTGCCATCAGAACATCGGACAGGGCTAACACTGAAGCTTTCTTT. Its translation is CAIRTSDRANTEAFF. The chain carries TRBV10-3 and TRBJ1-1; TRBD1 matches at 8 bases. The CDR3 totals 15 residues. The germline CDR1 and CDR2 sequences are ENHRY and SYGVKD. V shed 6 bases and J 2 bases; nucleotides not matched to a gene: 8.

The chain has TRBV7-3 and TRBJ2-4; weak D call: TRBD2 (6 bases). Trimming left V 5 bases short and J 9 bases short, with 14 bases between. CDR1 and CDR2 from the germline V gene are SGHTA and FQGTGA. This CDR3 has 13 residues. The CDR3 DNA is TGTGCCAGCAGCATCGGACCCGGGGGCATTCAGTACTTC. Translated: CASSIGPGGIQYF.

A note on this clone: One end of the junction does not line up with germline, which may come from a read error. The rearrangement uses TRBV7-7 and TRBJ1-1; D is uncertain. The CDR3 sequence is 13 residues long. Germline V lookup: CDR1 SSHAT, CDR2 FNYEAQ (reference sequence). CDR3 DNA: TGTGCTAGCAGCCGGACCGAGAACACTGAAGCTTTCTTT. Residues: CASSRTENTEAFF.